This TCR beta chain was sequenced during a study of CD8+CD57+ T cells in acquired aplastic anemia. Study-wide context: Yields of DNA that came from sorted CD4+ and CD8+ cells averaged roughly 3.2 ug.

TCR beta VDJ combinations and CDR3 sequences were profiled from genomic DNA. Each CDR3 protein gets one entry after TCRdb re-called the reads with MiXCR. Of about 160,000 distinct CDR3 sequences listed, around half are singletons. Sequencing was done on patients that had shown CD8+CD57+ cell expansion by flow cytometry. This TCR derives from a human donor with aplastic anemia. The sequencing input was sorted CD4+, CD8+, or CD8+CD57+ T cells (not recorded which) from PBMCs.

CDR3 sequence reads: CSARDPRPGLFSYEQYF. The CDR3 DNA follows: TGCAGTGCTAGAGATCCGCGTCCGGGACTCTTCTCCTACGAGCAGTACTTC. V gene TRBV20-1 combines with J gene TRBJ2-7; the D gene is possibly TRBD2 (6 bases). The germline V and J ends were trimmed by 0 bases and 0 bases, with 18 bases remaining between them. This CDR3 spans 17 amino acids. Germline assignment: CDR1 DFQATT and CDR2 SNEGSKA (reference sequence).